Listed below are T cell receptor beta chains from one sample, sequenced in a study of blood T cell repertoires in COVID-19. Using immunoSEQ multiplex PCR, the repertoire was profiled, and TCRdb retains in-frame clones only, with some absent. The repertoire includes approximately 300,000 clones, 87% of them detected once, and 1% sits in the top ten. The material sequenced was peripheral blood. The source is a man aged 45-65 years with active or convalescent COVID-19. The CDR3 runs from the conserved cysteine through the conserved F or W. The order of the fields is clone size, D gene, J gene, V gene, CDR3 protein, CDR3 DNA. D genes are given only for firm matches. Part of the rows lack a size; the others show once, few, many or a class for expanded clones.

once	TRBD1	TRBJ2-5	TRBV15	CATSSDRAWTQYF	TGTGCCACCAGCAGTGACAGGGCTTGGACCCAGTACTTC
.	.	TRBJ2-7	TRBV9	CASSVGHNPYEQYF	TGTGCCAGCAGCGTAGGTCACAACCCCTACGAGCAGTACTTC
.	.	TRBJ2-1	TRBV1	CTSSQGGRDSDNEQFF	TGCACCAGCAGCCAAGGGGGGAGGGATTCCGACAATGAGCAGTTCTTC
few	TRBD1	TRBJ2-5	TRBV9	CASSPRGGGETQYF	TGTGCCAGCAGCCCTAGAGGGGGCGGAGAGACCCAGTACTTC
.	TRBD2	TRBJ2-7	TRBV4-3	CASSQGDAGGLEQYF	TGCGCCAGCAGCCAAGGAGACGCGGGGGGGCTCGAGCAGTACTTC
.	.	TRBJ1-4	TRBV5-3	CARSLAYNEKLFF	TGTGCCAGAAGCTTGGCCTATAATGAAAAACTGTTTTTT
.	.	TRBJ1-6	TRBV2	CASSRDYNSPLHF	TGTGCCAGCAGCCGGGATTATAATTCACCCCTCCACTTT
.	TRBD1	TRBJ1-3	TRBV7-8	CASSLGQYSGNTIYF	TGTGCCAGCAGCCTGGGACAGTACTCTGGAAACACCATATATTTT
.	TRBD2	TRBJ2-3	TRBV5-4	CASSLGAGTRQDTQYF	TGTGCCAGCAGCTTGGGAGCCGGGACTAGACAAGATACGCAGTATTTT
.	TRBD1	TRBJ2-4	TRBV12-3/TRBV12-4	CASSIQDRVYF	TGTGCCAGCAGCATCCAGGACAGGGTGTACTTC
.	TRBD1	TRBJ1-1	TRBV5-1	CASSLAGTGTTEAFF	TGCGCCAGCAGCTTGGCCGGGACAGGGACCACTGAAGCTTTCTTT
.	TRBD1	TRBJ1-2	TRBV28	CASREGARGYGYTF	TGTGCCAGCAGAGAGGGGGCGCGCGGCTATGGCTACACCTTC
.	TRBD1	TRBJ2-7	TRBV28	CASVATGTASYEQYF	TGTGCCAGCGTAGCAACCGGGACAGCCTCCTACGAGCAGTACTTC
few	TRBD1	TRBJ1-1	TRBV29-1	CSGRTGAEAFF	TGCAGCGGAAGGACAGGGGCTGAAGCTTTCTTT
.	TRBD1	TRBJ1-2	TRBV2	CASSGGQGAILYGYTF	TGTGCCAGCAGTGGGGGACAGGGGGCGATTCTCTATGGCTACACCTTC
.	.	TRBJ1-2	TRBV28	CASGAASPYGYTF	TGTGCCAGCGGGGCAGCAAGCCCCTATGGCTACACCTTC
few	.	TRBJ2-7	TRBV9	CASSVTSEVSSEQYF	TGTGCCAGCAGCGTTACTAGTGAAGTCTCGTCCGAGCAGTACTTC
.	.	TRBJ1-3	TRBV7-2	CASSLDRNTIYF	TGTGCCAGCAGCTTAGATAGAAACACCATATATTTT
.	.	TRBJ2-1	TRBV10-1	CASSESWMEDRTTKCSYNEQFF	TGCGCCAGCAGTGAGTCGTGGATGGAGGACAGGACTACGAAATGCTCCTACAATGAGCAGTTCTTC
once	.	TRBJ2-3	TRBV2	CASSDGSRTDTQYF	TGTGCCAGCAGTGACGGGTCCCGCACAGATACGCAGTATTTT
.	TRBD2	TRBJ2-1	TRBV18	CASSPGDGSELAGGSYNEQFF	TGTGCCAGCTCACCCGGGGACGGGTCAGAGCTAGCGGGAGGCTCCTACAATGAGCAGTTCTTC
.	.	TRBJ2-2	TRBV5-5	CASSLVGGPTGELFF	TGTGCCAGCAGCTTGGTGGGGGGGCCCACCGGGGAGCTGTTTTTT
.	.	TRBJ1-1	TRBV27	CASSFQSGGNTEAFF	TGTGCCAGCAGTTTCCAGTCGGGGGGGAACACTGAAGCTTTCTTT
.	.	TRBJ1-5	TRBV12-2	CASRLTRITGGYSNQPQHF	TGTGCAAGTCGCTTAACCAGAATTACAGGGGGGTATAGCAATCAGCCCCAGCATTTT
.	.	TRBJ2-3	TRBV2	CASSEGTDTQYF	TGTGCCAGCAGCGAGGGCACAGATACGCAGTATTTT
.	.	TRBJ1-3	TRBV3-1/TRBV3-2	CASSQDPRTETGNTIYF	TGTGCCAGCAGCCAAGATCCACGGACAGAGACTGGAAACACCATATATTTT
.	TRBD1	TRBJ1-5	TRBV18	CASSGTGNQPQHF	TGTGCCAGCTCAGGGACAGGCAATCAGCCCCAGCATTTT
.	TRBD2	TRBJ2-3	TRBV4-3	CASSQDRLAGGEADTQYF	TGCGCCAGCAGCCAAGATCGACTAGCGGGGGGGGAGGCAGATACGCAGTATTTT
.	TRBD2	TRBJ2-1	TRBV24-1	CATSDRLAGDEQFF	TGTGCCACCAGTGACAGACTAGCGGGAGATGAGCAGTTCTTC
.	TRBD2	TRBJ2-3	TRBV7-3	CASSARLAGATDTQYF	TGTGCCAGCAGCGCCAGACTAGCGGGAGCGACAGATACGCAGTATTTT
.	.	TRBJ1-1	TRBV7-9	CASSLSHMNTEAFF	TGTGCCAGCAGCTTAAGCCATATGAACACTGAAGCTTTCTTT
.	.	TRBJ2-1	TRBV24-1	CATSELDGVEQFF	TGTGCCACCAGTGAATTGGACGGGGTTGAGCAGTTCTTC
.	TRBD1	TRBJ1-3	TRBV11-2	CASSTLQGAAGNTIYF	TGTGCCAGCAGCACTTTACAGGGGGCGGCTGGAAACACCATATATTTT
.	.	TRBJ2-5	TRBV28	CASSLGGDGDQETQYF	TGTGCCAGCAGTTTAGGCGGAGACGGGGACCAAGAGACCCAGTACTTC
.	TRBD1	TRBJ1-1	TRBV23-1	CASSQGRDRGAEAFF	TGCGCCAGCAGTCAAGGCCGGGACAGGGGGGCTGAAGCTTTCTTT
.	.	TRBJ2-2	TRBV6-2/TRBV6-3	CASSYGGNEELFF	TGTGCCAGCAGTTACGGCGGGAACGAGGAGCTGTTTTTT
few	.	TRBJ2-2	TRBV11-2	CASSLGVYASATGELFF	TGTGCCAGCAGCTTAGGGGTGTATGCTAGCGCCACCGGGGAGCTGTTTTTT
.	.	TRBJ1-2	TRBV15	CATSPRQRLTAYGYTF	TGTGCCACCAGCCCCCGACAGCGCCTTACAGCCTATGGCTACACCTTC
few	.	TRBJ2-7	TRBV2	CASSETGYLDEQYF	TGTGCCAGCAGTGAAACAGGGTATCTTGACGAGCAGTACTTC
.	.	TRBJ1-1	TRBV27	CASTPLGLMNTEAFF	TGTGCCAGCACCCCACTGGGACTCATGAACACTGAAGCTTTCTTT
few	TRBD2	TRBJ2-2	TRBV27	CASQGLAGGTGELFF	TGTGCCAGCCAAGGACTAGCGGGAGGCACCGGGGAGCTGTTTTTT
.	TRBD2	TRBJ2-5	TRBV5-1	CASSPSPATSGTETQYF	TGCGCCAGCAGCCCTAGCCCCGCGACTAGCGGGACGGAGACCCAGTACTTC
.	TRBD1	TRBJ2-7	TRBV5-6	CASSLSFGTGALGQYF	TGTGCCAGCAGCTTGTCTTTTGGGACAGGGGCCTTGGGGCAGTACTTC
.	.	TRBJ2-6	TRBV19	CASKSGRAGANVLTF	TGTGCCAGTAAATCGGGGAGAGCTGGGGCCAACGTCCTGACTTTC
.	TRBD1	TRBJ1-5	TRBV27	CASSSARQGGNQPQHF	TGTGCCAGCAGTTCAGCAAGACAGGGCGGCAATCAGCCCCAGCATTTT
.	.	TRBJ2-6	TRBV11-2	CASSRTGANVLTF	TGTGCCAGCAGCCGTACTGGGGCCAACGTCCTGACTTTC
.	TRBD1	TRBJ1-4	TRBV30	CAWSEFEGAEEKLFF	TGTGCCTGGAGTGAATTTGAGGGGGCGGAGGAAAAACTGTTTTTT
few	TRBD1	TRBJ2-7	TRBV6-2/TRBV6-3	CASSLPTGGRYEQYF	TGTGCCAGCAGCCTACCAACAGGGGGCAGGTACGAGCAGTACTTC
.	TRBD2	TRBJ2-1	TRBV7-6	CASSQARGRANEQFF	TGTGCCAGCAGCCAGGCGAGAGGGAGGGCCAATGAGCAGTTCTTC